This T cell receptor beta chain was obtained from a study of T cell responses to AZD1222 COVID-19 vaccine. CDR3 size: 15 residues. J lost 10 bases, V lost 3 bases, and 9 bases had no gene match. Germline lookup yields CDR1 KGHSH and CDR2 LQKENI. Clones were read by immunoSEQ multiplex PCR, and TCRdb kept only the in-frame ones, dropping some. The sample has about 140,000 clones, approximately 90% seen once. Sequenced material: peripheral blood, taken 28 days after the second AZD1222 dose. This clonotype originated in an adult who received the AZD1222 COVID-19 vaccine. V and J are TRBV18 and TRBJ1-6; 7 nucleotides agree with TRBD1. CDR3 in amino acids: CASSPFDRVGSPLHF. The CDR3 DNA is TGTGCCAGCTCACCGTTTGACAGGGTTGGATCACCCCTCCACTTT.